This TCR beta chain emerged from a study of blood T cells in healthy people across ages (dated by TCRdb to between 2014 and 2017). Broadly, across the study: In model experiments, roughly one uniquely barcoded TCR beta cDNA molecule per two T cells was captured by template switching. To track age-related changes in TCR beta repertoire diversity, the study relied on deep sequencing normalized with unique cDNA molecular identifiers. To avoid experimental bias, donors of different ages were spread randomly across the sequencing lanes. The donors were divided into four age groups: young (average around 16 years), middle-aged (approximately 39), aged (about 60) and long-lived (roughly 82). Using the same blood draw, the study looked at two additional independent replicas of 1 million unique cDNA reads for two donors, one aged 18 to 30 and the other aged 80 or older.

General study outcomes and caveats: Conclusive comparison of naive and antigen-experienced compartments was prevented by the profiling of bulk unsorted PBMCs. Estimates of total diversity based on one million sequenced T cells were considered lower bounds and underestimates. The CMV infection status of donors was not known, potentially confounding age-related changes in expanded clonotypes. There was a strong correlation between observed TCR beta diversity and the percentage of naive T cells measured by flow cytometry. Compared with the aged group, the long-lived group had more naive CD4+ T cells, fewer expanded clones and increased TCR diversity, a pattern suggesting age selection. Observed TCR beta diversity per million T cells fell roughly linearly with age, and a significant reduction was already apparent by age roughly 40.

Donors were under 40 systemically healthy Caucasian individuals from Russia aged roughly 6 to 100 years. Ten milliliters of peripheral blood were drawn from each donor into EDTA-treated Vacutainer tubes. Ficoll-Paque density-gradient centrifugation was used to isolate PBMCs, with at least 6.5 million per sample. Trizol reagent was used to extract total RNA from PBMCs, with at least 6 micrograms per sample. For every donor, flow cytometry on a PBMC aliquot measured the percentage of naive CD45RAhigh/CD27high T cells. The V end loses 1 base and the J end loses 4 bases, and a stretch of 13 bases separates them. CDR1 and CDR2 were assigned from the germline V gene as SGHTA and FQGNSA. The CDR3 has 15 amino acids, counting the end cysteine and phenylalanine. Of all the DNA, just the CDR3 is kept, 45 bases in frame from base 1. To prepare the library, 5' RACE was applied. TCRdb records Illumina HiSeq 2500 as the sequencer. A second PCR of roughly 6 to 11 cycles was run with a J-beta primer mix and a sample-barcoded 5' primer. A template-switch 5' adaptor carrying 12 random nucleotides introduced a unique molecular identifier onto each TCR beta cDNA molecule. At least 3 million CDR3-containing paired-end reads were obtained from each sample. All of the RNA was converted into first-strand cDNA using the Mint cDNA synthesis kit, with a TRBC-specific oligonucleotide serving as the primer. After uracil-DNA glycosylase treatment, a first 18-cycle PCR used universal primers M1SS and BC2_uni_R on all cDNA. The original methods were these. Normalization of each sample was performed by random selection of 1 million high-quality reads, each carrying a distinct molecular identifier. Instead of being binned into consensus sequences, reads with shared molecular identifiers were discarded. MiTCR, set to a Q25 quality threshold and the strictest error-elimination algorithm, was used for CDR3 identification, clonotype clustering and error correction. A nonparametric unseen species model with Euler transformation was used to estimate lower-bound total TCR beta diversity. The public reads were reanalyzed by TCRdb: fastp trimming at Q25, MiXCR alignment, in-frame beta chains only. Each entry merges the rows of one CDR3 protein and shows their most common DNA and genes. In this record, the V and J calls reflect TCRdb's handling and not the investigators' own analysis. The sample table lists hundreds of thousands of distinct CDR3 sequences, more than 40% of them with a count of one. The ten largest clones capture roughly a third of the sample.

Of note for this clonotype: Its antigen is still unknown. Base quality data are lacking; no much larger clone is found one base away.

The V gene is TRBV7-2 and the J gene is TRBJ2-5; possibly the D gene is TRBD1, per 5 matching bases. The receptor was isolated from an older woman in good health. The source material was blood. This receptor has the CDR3 CASSLGQWSPETQYF. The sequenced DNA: TGTGCCAGCAGCTTAGGACAGTGGAGCCCAGAGACCCAGTACTTC.